The 14 T cell receptor beta chains listed next were all sequenced from one sample in a study of molecular identifiers for immune sequencing clone quantification. Each CDR3 protein gets one entry after TCRdb re-called the PCR reads with MiXCR. Seen here are over 10,000 distinct CDR3 sequences, 15% to 20% observed once, and the top ten hold roughly 1.5%. The sequenced material came from naive CD8+ T cells from blood, with Jurkat cell RNA spiked in. Subset meaning: FACS-sorted CD8+CD4-CCR7+CD45RA+ naive T cells. All receptors derive from a human donor in good health. Some libraries in this study had Jurkat cell RNA spiked in.

The gene calls are TRBV3-1 and TRBJ2-7; 7 positions match TRBD2. The germline V gene has CDR1 LGHDT and CDR2 YNNKEL (reference sequence). Trimming removed 0 bases from V and 5 bases from J; junction bases left unmatched: 10. The CDR3 sequence is 16 residues long. The CDR3 is CASSQEGEGISNEQYF. The CDR3 nucleotides read TGTGCCAGCAGCCAAGAGGGGGAGGGGATTTCGAACGAGCAGTACTTC.

This clonotype is medium-sized (0.01 to 0.1%). The chain employs TRBV9 and TRBJ2-7; TRBD1 matches at 9 bases. Trimming at V came to 1 base and at J to 5 bases, leaving 4 bases not matched to a gene. The CDR3 totals 14 residues. Germline assignment: CDR1 SGDLS and CDR2 YYNGEE. The CDR3 loop reads CASSVTGGSDEQYF. The CDR3 DNA reads TGTGCCAGCAGCGTAACAGGGGGCAGCGACGAGCAGTACTTC. Supplemented by reference TRBV9 and TRBJ2-7, the full variable domain reads DSGVTQTPKHLITATGQRVTLRCSPRSGDLSVYWYQQSLDQGLQFLIQYYNGEERAKGNILERFSAQQFPDLHSELNLSSLELGDSALYFCASSVTGGSDEQYFGPGTRLTVT.

This clonotype was seen more than once but under ten times. A much more abundant neighbour one base away suggests this may be a read error. V usage is TRBV5-1 and J usage is TRBJ2-7; tentatively, D is TRBD2 (6 bases). The CDR3 is 13 residues long. The germline CDR1 and CDR2 sequences are SGHRS and YFSETQ. The CDR3 reads CAGSAGLGYEQYF. The CDR3 DNA is TGCGCCGGCAGCGCGGGACTGGGCTACGAGCAGTACTTC.

In its sample, this clonotype was seen many times. The chain links TRBV29-1 to TRBJ2-7; 7 positions agree with TRBD1. Per the germline V gene, CDR1 is SQVTM and CDR2 is ANQGSEA. V was pared by 4 bases and J by 2 bases, with 5 bases of the junction left unmatched. This CDR3 has 13 residues. The CDR3 loop is CSVGTGDTYEQYF. CDR3 nucleotides: TGCAGCGTTGGGACAGGCGACACCTACGAGCAGTACTTC.

As concerns this clonotype: The germline gene is not matched at one end of the junction; a read error may be the cause. The genes are TRBV4-1 and TRBJ1-4; 8 nucleotides agree with TRBD1. CDR1 and CDR2 from the germline V gene are MGHRA and YSYEKL. The CDR3 runs 15 residues. The CDR3 sequence is CARSLTGGNDEKLFF. CDR3 sequence (DNA): TGCGCCCGCAGCCTAACAGGGGGGAACGATGAAAAACTGTTTTTC.

This clonotype is medium-sized. The genes are TRBV7-9 and TRBJ1-4; D is undetermined. V lost 2 bases to trimming and J lost 0 bases, with 4 bases between them. CDR1 SEHNR and CDR2 FQNEAQ come from the germline V gene (reference sequence). CDR3 size: 14 residues. Here the CDR3 DNA reads TGTGCCAGCAGCTTACTTGCAACTAATGAAAAACTGTTTTTT. Translation: CASSLLATNEKLFF. The variable domain in full, completed from reference TRBV7-9 and TRBJ1-4, reads DTGVSQNPRHKITKRGQNVTFRCDPISEHNRLYWYRQTLGQGPEFLTYFQNEAQLEKSRLLSDRFSAERPKGSFSTLEIQRTEQGDSAMYLCASSLLATNEKLFFGSGTQLSVL.

About this clonotype: A much bigger clone sits one base away, suggesting this may be a read error. The rearrangement uses TRBV11-3 and TRBJ1-4; D is ambiguous. CDR3 size: 16 residues. Germline V gene sequence: CDR1 SGHNT, CDR2 YENEEA. The CDR3 loop reads CASSPFSAWTNEKQFF. In nucleotides, the CDR3 is TGTGCCAGCAGCCCATTTTCGGCGTGGACCAATGAAAAACAGTTTTTT.

This clonotype has at least ten counts. This chain joins TRBV27 and TRBJ2-7, with 7 bases matching TRBD2. The V and J ends lost 5 bases and 3 bases, in that order; junction bases with no gene match: 4. CDR3 length equals 13 residues. From germline, CDR1 is MNHEY and CDR2 SMNVEV (reference sequence). CDR3 sequence reads: CASSGWGGYEQYF. The CDR3, as DNA: TGTGCCAGCAGTGGCTGGGGGGGCTACGAGCAGTACTTC.

This clonotype is categorized as medium-sized. This sequence joins TRBV6-5 and TRBJ2-1, with no clear D. CDR3 size: 17 residues. Germline V gene data show CDR1 as MNHEY and CDR2 as SVGAGI. Trimming left V 0 bases short and J 4 bases short, with 16 bases between. CDR3 nucleotide sequence: TGTGCCAGCAGTTACTCGACCGAGACGGGCCTTTACAATGAGCAGTTCTTC. Translation gives CASSYSTETGLYNEQFF.

The rearrangement joins TRBV7-9 to TRBJ2-7; possibly TRBD2 for D (6 bases). Germline CDR1 and CDR2: SEHNR and FQNEAQ (reference sequence). The CDR3 covers 14 residues. The germline V and J ends were trimmed by 5 bases and 0 bases, with 11 bases remaining between them. The CDR3 coding sequence is TGTGCCAGCAGCCCACGGGGGAGCTCCTACGAGCAGTACTTC. It translates to CASSPRGSSYEQYF.

On this clonotype itself: A much more abundant neighbour one base away suggests this may be a read error. The rearrangement uses TRBV29-1 and TRBJ2-1; tentative D call: TRBD1 (6 bases). The germline gives CDR1 SQVTM, CDR2 ANQGSEA. The CDR3 has 14 amino acids. The CDR3 protein is CAGKVGQNYNEQFF. CDR3 sequence (DNA): TGCGCCGGGAAGGTGGGACAAAACTACAATGAGCAGTTCTTC.

A few counts support this clonotype. DNA of the CDR3: TGTGCCAGCAGCGTCCCTCGTGGTAGGGCCACCGGGGAGCTGTTTTTT. It yields the protein CASSVPRGRATGELFF. The chain combines TRBV9 with TRBJ2-2; D uncertain. The germline V gene has CDR1 SGDLS and CDR2 YYNGEE. The V end lost 2 bases, the J end lost 4 bases, and 15 bases lay between the germline ends. This CDR3 contains 16 residues.

A word on this clonotype: A much larger clone differs from this one at a single base, so this may be a read error. The chain uses TRBV5-6 and TRBJ2-5, with D unclear. V was pared by 2 bases and J by 7 bases, with 6 bases between. CDR3 length equals 11 residues. Germline values: CDR1 SGHDT, CDR2 YYEEEE. The CDR3 region is CASSFRATQYF. The CDR3, as DNA: TGTGCCAGCAGCTTCAGAGCGACCCAGTACTTC.

This clonotype turned up a few times. A much larger clone lies a single base off, so this may be a read error. The V gene is TRBV25-1, the J gene TRBJ1-5; possible D gene TRBD1, 5 bases. The germline CDR1 and CDR2 sequences are MGHDK and SYGVNS. The CDR3 totals 15 residues. Here the CDR3 DNA reads TGTGTCAGCAGTGAATTCCAAGACAGCGATCAGCCCCAGCATTTT. Translated: CVSSEFQDSDQPQHF.